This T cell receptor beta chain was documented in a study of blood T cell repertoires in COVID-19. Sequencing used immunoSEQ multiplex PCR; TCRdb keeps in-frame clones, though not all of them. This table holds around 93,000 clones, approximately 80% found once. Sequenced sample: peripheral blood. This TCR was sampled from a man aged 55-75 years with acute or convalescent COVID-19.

The CDR3 protein is CASTGQGFTDTQYF. For the CDR3, the DNA is TGTGCCAGCACCGGACAGGGGTTCACAGATACGCAGTATTTT. The V and J genes are TRBV11-2 and TRBJ2-3; TRBD1 agrees at 9 bases. CDR1 and CDR2 (germline): SGHAT, FQNNGV. V dropped 7 bases and J dropped 2; count of bases not matched to a gene: 4. This CDR3 region has 14 residues.